The 12 T cell receptor beta chains listed next were all sequenced from one sample in a study of T cells after yellow fever vaccination. TCRdb ran MiXCR on the 5' RACE reads and lists one entry per CDR3 protein. The repertoire holds 550,000 to 750,000 distinct CDR3 sequences, with 13% as singletons. The input for sequencing was PBMCs, taken on the day of the yellow fever booster vaccination. All receptors come from a man younger than 40 who received the YFV17D yellow fever vaccine.

The chain uses TRBV12-3 or TRBV12-4 and TRBJ1-2, with unresolved D. Trimming left V 1 base short and J 8 bases short, with 20 bases between. This CDR3 is built from 16 residues. CDR3 region: CASSLEPGGPFWGYTF. CDR3 bases: TGTGCCAGCAGTTTAGAACCGGGTGGACCCTTTTGGGGCTACACCTTC.

There are a few counts of this clonotype. The rearrangement links TRBV20-1 to TRBJ2-1; the D is unclear. The CDR3 is 16 residues long. V lost 0 bases to trimming and J lost 0 bases, with 12 bases between them. Germline CDR1 and CDR2: DFQATT and SNEGSKA (reference sequence). The CDR3 sequence is CSARDGRKSSYNEQFF. In nucleotides, the CDR3 is TGCAGTGCTAGAGATGGACGGAAAAGCTCCTACAATGAGCAGTTCTTC.

The chain is built from TRBV11-2 and TRBJ2-1; 10 bases agree with TRBD2. Germline V gene lookup returns CDR1 SGHAT and CDR2 FQNNGV. With 2 bases clipped from V and 4 bases from J, the junction kept 11 bases outside the gene matches. The CDR3 extends over 18 amino acids. The CDR3 nucleotides read TGTGCCAGCAGCTTAAAGGCTAGCGGGAGCCACTTTTACAATGAGCAGTTCTTC. Its protein is CASSLKASGSHFYNEQFF.

There are a few counts of this clonotype. The chain has TRBV7-6 and TRBJ1-1, with D hard to call. V was shortened by 2 bases and J by 0 bases, with 7 bases between the two germline ends. The CDR3 sequence is 14 residues long. Germline CDR1 is SGHVS and CDR2 is FNYEAQ. The CDR3 nucleotides read TGTGCCAGCAGCTTACTGGGCCTGAACACTGAAGCTTTCTTT. Translation gives CASSLLGLNTEAFF.

The chain uses TRBV12-3 or TRBV12-4 and TRBJ2-2; D not certain. Trimming shortened V by 5 bases and J by 4 bases, and 11 bases separated the two germline ends. CDR3 length: 14 amino acids. CDR3 sequence reads: CASSPTGRTGELFF. As DNA, the CDR3 is TGTGCCAGCAGTCCGACTGGCCGCACCGGGGAGCTGTTTTTT.

The chain has TRBV2 and TRBJ2-7; tentative D call: TRBD1 (6 bases). Germline V gives CDR1 SNHLY, CDR2 FYNNEI. V lost 3 bases to trimming and J lost 9 bases, with 18 bases between them. The CDR3 runs 14 residues. This chain's CDR3 is CASSEMGTTMRQYF. Here the CDR3 DNA reads TGTGCCAGCAGTGAGATGGGGACAACAATGAGGCAGTACTTC.

This chain uses TRBV21-1 with TRBJ2-5; TRBD1, as called in the table, went unchecked against the DNA. TRBV21-1 is a recognized pseudogene. CDR3 length equals 17 residues. CDR3 nucleotide sequence: TGTGCCAGCAGCTCTAAAACGTGGGACAGGGGGCGGGAGACCCAGTACTTC. Amino acid sequence: CASSSKTWDRGRETQYF.

This clonotype was seen many times. The chain combines TRBV20-1 with TRBJ2-1; 8 positions agree with TRBD2. After removal of 3 bases from V and 10 bases from J, the junction contained 8 bases not matched to a gene. CDR1 and CDR2 from the germline V gene are DFQATT and SNEGSKA (reference sequence). The CDR3 spans 13 residues. The CDR3 nucleotides are TGCAGTGCTAGGGGTCTTAGCGGGGACGAGCAGTTCTTC. This gives the protein CSARGLSGDEQFF.

This clonotype has at least ten counts. The chain uses TRBV24-1 and TRBJ2-5; D may match TRBD1 or TRBD2 (5 bases each). CDR1 KGHDR and CDR2 SFDVKD come from the germline V gene. Trimming shortened V by 4 bases and J by 5 bases, and 10 bases separated the two germline ends. The CDR3 sequence is 13 residues long. This CDR3 reads CATSDGTHETQYF. CDR3 sequence (DNA): TGTGCCACCAGTGACGGGACCCACGAGACCCAGTACTTC.

This clonotype was found a few times. CDR3 sequence reads: CSASFRHYGYTF. The DNA of the CDR3 is TGCAGTGCTAGCTTCAGGCACTATGGCTACACCTTC. V is TRBV20-1 and J is TRBJ1-2; the D is unclear. CDR1 is DFQATT, CDR2 SNEGSKA, per germline (reference sequence). The CDR3 loop spans 12 amino acids. Trimming took off 3 bases at V and 3 bases at J, with 8 bases between the two ends.

In its sample, this clonotype was seen a few times. The chain employs TRBV6-2 or TRBV6-3 and TRBJ1-1; D is unclear. This CDR3 comprises 10 residues. Trimming left V 8 bases short and J 1 base short, with 2 bases between. Germline V gene sequence: CDR1 MNHEY, CDR2 SVGEGT. CDR3 in amino acids: CASRNTEAFF. The CDR3 DNA follows: TGTGCCAGCCGGAACACTGAAGCTTTCTTT.

The V gene is TRBV7-2, the J gene TRBJ2-5; no reliable D call. The CDR3 runs to 14 residues. Germline values: CDR1 SGHTA, CDR2 FQGNSA. Trimming took off 7 bases at V and 4 bases at J, with 16 bases between the two ends. CDR3 nucleotides: TGTGCCAGCAATCAGGACCGATTCGGAGAGACCCAGTACTTC. This codes for CASNQDRFGETQYF. Full variable domain (rest looked up from reference TRBV7-2 and TRBJ2-5): GAGVSQSPSNKVTEKGKDVELRCDPISGHTALYWYRQSLGQGLEFLIYFQGNSAPDKSGLPSDRFSAERTGGSVSTLTIQRTQQEDSAVYLCASNQDRFGETQYFGPGTRLLVL.